What follows are 9 T cell receptor beta chains derived from one specimen sequenced in a study of beta chain features in type 1 diabetes. Of the isolated RNA, all was reverse transcribed, and so the sequenced material was expressed TCRB transcripts. Profiled with immunoSEQ multiplex PCR; TCRdb holds only in-frame clones, not every one. The table shows about 320,000 clones, with 14% occurring only once. The sample consisted of central memory CD4+ T cells from blood. The source of these receptors is a man aged 25-45 years in good health.

This clone was detected only a few times. The chain combines TRBV9 with TRBJ1-1; D remains unclear. The CDR3 is 13 amino acids. Per germline, CDR1 SGDLS and CDR2 YYNGEE. The V end was cut by 2 bases, the J end by 1 base, with 6 bases between. The CDR3 nucleotides read TGTGCCAGCAGCGTCAATTGGAACACTGAAGCTTTCTTT. Residues: CASSVNWNTEAFF.

This chain uses TRBV11-3 with TRBJ2-2; D unresolved. The V end was cut by 4 bases, the J end by 0 bases, with 9 bases between. Germline V gene sequence: CDR1 SGHNT, CDR2 YENEEA. The CDR3 runs 15 residues. The CDR3 loop is CASSSIAPNTGELFF. The CDR3 nucleotides are TGTGCCAGCAGCTCTATAGCCCCGAACACCGGGGAGCTGTTTTTT. Drawing the rest from reference TRBV11-3 and TRBJ2-2, the complete variable domain is EAGVVQSPRYKIIEKKQPVAFWCNPISGHNTLYWYLQNLGQGPELLIRYENEEAVDDSQLPKDRFSAERLKGVDSTLKIQPAELGDSAVYLCASSSIAPNTGELFFGEGSRLTVL.

CDR3 in amino acids: CATCTGYNQPQHF. CDR3 coding DNA: TGTGCCACTTGTACAGGGTACAATCAGCCCCAGCATTTT. This chain uses TRBV15 with TRBJ1-5; possibly TRBD1 for D (6 bases). This CDR3 has 13 amino acids. Germline V gene sequence: CDR1 LNHNV, CDR2 YYDKDF (reference sequence). V was cut by 9 bases and J by 3 bases, with 12 bases left in between.

The chain joins TRBV11-3 to TRBJ2-4; D is possibly TRBD2 (5 bases). The CDR3 contains 15 residues. Trimming removed 1 base from V and 0 bases from J, with 7 bases in between. Germline values: CDR1 SGHNT, CDR2 YENEEA. The CDR3 reads CASSLAGIAKNIQYF. For the CDR3, the DNA is TGTGCCAGCAGCTTAGCGGGGATAGCCAAAAACATTCAGTACTTC.

This rearrangement joins TRBV7-9 to TRBJ1-2, with D unclear. Germline values: CDR1 SEHNR, CDR2 FQNEAQ (reference sequence). The V gene lost 1 base and the J gene lost 5 bases, with 8 bases spanning the gap. The CDR3 covers 13 residues. CDR3 sequence reads: CASSLVNEYGYTF. CDR3 nucleotide sequence: TGTGCCAGCAGCTTAGTTAACGAATATGGCTACACCTTC.

The chain couples TRBV5-6 to TRBJ2-2, with 9 bases matching TRBD1. This CDR3 contains 17 residues. V shed 4 bases and J 4 bases; nucleotides not matched to a gene: 11. Germline values: CDR1 SGHDT, CDR2 YYEEEE. CDR3: CASSDRRGQGPTGELFF. DNA for the CDR3: TGTGCCAGCAGCGACCGCCGGGGACAGGGTCCCACCGGGGAGCTGTTTTTT.

This clone came up many times. The chain is built from TRBV11-2 and TRBJ1-1; D gene ambiguous. The germline gives CDR1 SGHAT, CDR2 FQNNGV. Trimming pared 1 base from V and 5 bases from J, leaving 5 bases between. The CDR3 is 12 residues long. CDR3: CASSLARTEAFF. In DNA, the CDR3 is TGTGCCAGCAGCTTAGCCAGAACTGAAGCTTTCTTT.

This chain uses TRBV5-6 with TRBJ1-6, with D hard to call. V lost 0 bases and J lost 7, with 5 bases in between. The CDR3 has 13 residues. Germline-derived CDR1 and CDR2 are SGHDT and YYEEEE. For the CDR3, the DNA is TGTGCCAGCAGCTTGGGGCTCAATTCACCCCTCCACTTT. This gives the protein CASSLGLNSPLHF.

This chain joins TRBV4-1 and TRBJ1-1, with D unclear. CDR3 length: 14 amino acids. Looked up from germline, CDR1 is MGHRA and CDR2 is YSYEKL. With 0 bases removed from V and 5 bases from J, the gap between germline ends came to 10 bases. CDR3 sequence (DNA): TGCGCCAGCAGCCAAGATCTTCGGGGTACTGAAGCTTTCTTT. Protein sequence: CASSQDLRGTEAFF.